The sample holds a few counts of the clone carrying this T cell receptor beta chain. These data come from a study of early T cells in non-severe SARS-CoV-2 infection. TCRdb itself ran the 5' RACE reads through MiXCR, one entry per CDR3 protein. The data hold 75,000 to 95,000 distinct CDR3 sequences, with roughly 15% observed a single time. The sample consisted of whole blood, taken at baseline. The clonotype originates from an adult who was a healthcare worker with PCR-confirmed SARS-CoV-2 infection or an uninfected control (not recorded which).

CDR3 loop: CASSSGTGDEKLFF. CDR3 DNA: TGTGCCAGCAGTTCCGGGACAGGGGATGAAAAACTGTTTTTT. The chain employs TRBV7-6 and TRBJ1-4; 10 positions agree with TRBD1. The CDR3 runs 14 residues. From germline, CDR1 is SGHVS and CDR2 FNYEAQ. The V and J ends lost 6 bases and 6 bases, in that order; junction bases with no gene match: 4. The entire variable domain, with the rest obtained from reference TRBV7-6 and TRBJ1-4, is as follows: GAGVSQSPRYKVTKRGQDVALRCDPISGHVSLYWYRQALGQGPEFLTYFNYEAQQDKSGLPNDRFSAERPEGSISTLTIQRTEQRDSAMYRCASSSGTGDEKLFFGSGTQLSVL.